Below, 28 T cell receptor beta chains from the same sample are listed, as sequenced in a study of blood T cells in healthy people across ages. Combining a sample-barcoded 5' primer with a J-beta primer mix, a second PCR ran for roughly 7 to 11 cycles. One entry per CDR3 protein results from TCRdb running MiXCR on the 5' RACE reads. The table shows fewer than 2,000,000 distinct CDR3 sequences, with about 35% occurring only once. Sequencing input: blood. The receptor source for this set is a woman in her twenties or thirties in good health.

This clonotype was seen a few times. The V and J genes are TRBV7-2 and TRBJ1-6; D may be TRBD1 (6 bases). V lost 1 base to trimming and J lost 6 bases, with 16 bases between them. The germline V gene has CDR1 SGHTA and CDR2 FQGNSA. The CDR3 is 17 residues long. The CDR3 DNA is TGTGCCAGCAGCTTAGGAGGACAGACGACTCCTAATTCACCCCTCCACTTT. Its protein product is CASSLGGQTTPNSPLHF.

A few counts support this clonotype. The V gene is TRBV20-1, the J gene TRBJ1-2; 7 bases fit TRBD1. The CDR3 runs to 14 residues. Looked up from germline, CDR1 is DFQATT and CDR2 is SNEGSKA (reference sequence). J gave up 7 bases and V 3 bases, and 11 bases lay outside the gene matches. The CDR3 DNA follows: TGCAGTGCTAGCGACAGGGCCACGATAATTGGCTACACCTTC. Translated, it gives CSASDRATIIGYTF.

As to this clonotype: One end of the junction varies from germline; a read error may be responsible. This chain links TRBV12-3 or TRBV12-4 with TRBJ2-5, with TRBD2 matching 9 bases. The CDR3 covers 13 residues. The CDR3 nucleotides are TGTGCCAGCAGCGTAGCGGGGGTGGAGACCCGGTACTTC. Protein product: CASSVAGVETRYF.

Regarding this clonotype: It may be a read error: a sequence one base away is much more abundant. V gene TRBV10-3 combines with J gene TRBJ2-6; TRBD1 is a possible D gene (5 bases). Trimming cost V 10 bases and J 2 bases, with 12 bases left between them. Germline CDR1 reads ENHRY; CDR2 reads SYGVKD. This CDR3 spans 14 amino acids. CDR3 bases: TGTGCCACCACCACAGGCGCTGGGGCCAACGTCCTGACTTTC. The encoded protein is CATTTGAGANVLTF.

V is TRBV5-4 and J is TRBJ1-2; the D is unclear. The CDR3 has 14 amino acids. Germline loops: CDR1 SGHNT, CDR2 YYREEE (reference sequence). The V end was cut by 0 bases, the J end by 5 bases, with 11 bases between. The CDR3 nucleotides are TGTGCCAGCAGCTTGGCCGGTCAGGCGTATGGCTACACCTTC. Its translation: CASSLAGQAYGYTF.

The genes are TRBV4-1 and TRBJ2-3; TRBD2 agrees at 15 bases. V lost 5 bases, J lost 2 bases, and 23 bases stayed unmatched. Germline V gives CDR1 MGHRA, CDR2 YSYEKL. The CDR3 runs 23 residues. CDR3 sequence reads: CASSLDPNMGLAGGVTYTDTQYF. The CDR3 nucleotides are TGCGCCAGCAGCTTGGATCCTAATATGGGACTAGCGGGAGGAGTGACCTACACAGATACGCAGTATTTT.

The table lists this clonotype with a few counts. The chain recombines TRBV5-1 with TRBJ1-1; no definite D call. CDR3 length: 14 residues. Germline V lookup: CDR1 SGHRS, CDR2 YFSETQ. V was cut by 4 bases and J by 4 bases, with 14 bases left in between. CDR3 sequence: CASSNEGAATEAFF. CDR3 DNA: TGCGCCAGCAGCAACGAGGGTGCGGCCACTGAAGCTTTCTTT.

This clonotype has just a few counts. In DNA form, the CDR3 reads TGTGCCAGCAGCCCGGTTAGCGGGGGGCGCAATGAGCAGTTCTTC. Residues: CASSPVSGGRNEQFF. V is TRBV7-3 and J is TRBJ2-1; 10 nucleotides line up with TRBD2. Germline V gene lookup returns CDR1 SGHTA and CDR2 FQGTGA. The CDR3 has 15 amino acids. Losses at the gene ends were 5 bases for V and 6 bases for J; bases not matched to a gene: 7.

This clonotype has only a few counts. The rearrangement uses TRBV4-1 and TRBJ2-5; D remains ambiguous. The CDR3 extends over 16 amino acids. The germline V gene encodes CDR1 MGHRA and CDR2 YSYEKL. V was shortened by 4 bases and J by 3 bases, with 18 bases between the two germline ends. CDR3 loop: CASSPRRSKHKETQYF. In DNA form, the CDR3 reads TGCGCCAGCAGCCCGAGGCGATCCAAACATAAAGAGACCCAGTACTTC.

The CDR3 protein is CASSPPGHPLHF. The CDR3 region has the DNA TGTGCCAGCAGCCCACCGGGGCATCCCCTCCACTTT. The genes are TRBV7-8 and TRBJ1-6; D possibly corresponds to TRBD1 (5 bases). Germline V lookup: CDR1 SGHVS, CDR2 FQNEAQ. The CDR3 is 12 residues long. The V end was cut by 5 bases, the J end by 13 bases, with 12 bases between.

This sequence joins TRBV20-1 and TRBJ1-1, with D tentatively TRBD1 (5 bases). The length of the CDR3 is 15 residues. Trimming shortened V by 2 bases and J by 0 bases, and 13 bases separated the two germline ends. CDR1 is DFQATT, CDR2 SNEGSKA, per germline (reference sequence). The CDR3 sequence is CSARRGGFMNTEAFF. The CDR3 DNA is TGCAGTGCTAGAAGGGGTGGTTTCATGAACACTGAAGCTTTCTTT.

The table lists this clonotype with a few counts. The rearrangement links TRBV7-3 to TRBJ2-3; 9 bases agree with TRBD2. The ends lost 2 bases at V and 0 bases at J; junction bases unmatched: 3. This CDR3 comprises 16 residues. Germline loops: CDR1 SGHTA, CDR2 FQGTGA. The CDR3 protein is CASSLASGASTDTQYF. The CDR3 nucleotides read TGTGCCAGCAGCTTAGCTAGCGGGGCTAGCACAGATACGCAGTATTTT.

The chain couples TRBV9 to TRBJ2-7; D is ambiguous. The germline V gene has CDR1 SGDLS and CDR2 YYNGEE. The CDR3 covers 12 residues. V dropped 2 bases and J dropped 3 bases, with 6 bases sitting between them. The CDR3 nucleotides are TGTGCCAGCAGCGTGAGCTACTACGAGCAGTACTTC. This codes for CASSVSYYEQYF.

This clonotype has only a few counts. This chain connects TRBV21-1 to TRBJ2-5. TRBV21-1 is a pseudogene. The CDR3 consists of 15 residues. The CDR3 nucleotides are TGTGCCAGCAGCAAAGTATCGGTGGAGTATGAGACCCAGTACTTC. Amino acid sequence: CASSKVSVEYETQYF.

This clonotype was observed a handful of times. This chain joins TRBV7-8 and TRBJ2-5; maybe TRBD2 (5 bases). The CDR3 contains 13 residues. The V gene lost 5 bases and the J gene lost 5 bases, with 12 bases spanning the gap. CDR1 is SGHVS and CDR2 is FQNEAQ in the germline V gene. Here the CDR3 reads CASSVGVWETQYF. DNA for the CDR3: TGTGCCAGCAGCGTGGGAGTCTGGGAGACCCAGTACTTC.

The chain carries TRBV18 and TRBJ2-7, with D maybe TRBD2 (5 bases). The V end lost 1 base, the J end lost 0 bases, and 10 bases lay between the germline ends. The CDR3 extends over 15 amino acids. Germline V gives CDR1 KGHSH, CDR2 LQKENI. Here the CDR3 DNA reads TGTGCCAGCTCACCACTCAGCGGTGTCTCCTACGAGCAGTACTTC. It specifies CASSPLSGVSYEQYF.

V and J are TRBV20-1 and TRBJ1-2, with D maybe TRBD1 (6 bases). The CDR3 has 13 amino acids. The germline CDR1 and CDR2 sequences are DFQATT and SNEGSKA (reference sequence). The V end was cut by 2 bases, the J end by 6 bases, with 13 bases between. The CDR3 is CSARTGFDDGYTF. Here the CDR3 DNA reads TGCAGTGCTAGAACAGGGTTTGATGATGGCTACACCTTC.

The rearrangement links TRBV6-1 to TRBJ2-2, with TRBD1 matching over 8 bases. J lost 8 bases, V lost 6 bases, and 11 bases had no gene match. The V gene's germline CDR1 is MNHNS and CDR2 SASEGT. The CDR3 runs 15 residues. Here the CDR3 DNA reads TGTGCCAGCAGGCCGGGACAGGCCAAGTTGGGGGAGCTGTTTTTT. Its protein is CASRPGQAKLGELFF.

In this sample, this clonotype turned up a few times. The rearrangement joins TRBV20-1 to TRBJ1-5, with 7 bases lining up with TRBD1. V trimming: 4 bases; J trimming: 0 bases; junction bases outside the gene matches: 6. CDR1 and CDR2 from the germline V gene are DFQATT and SNEGSKA (reference sequence). The CDR3 consists of 15 residues. CDR3 in amino acids: CSATRQGRSNQPQHF. CDR3 bases: TGCAGTGCTACCCGACAGGGACGTAGCAATCAGCCCCAGCATTTT.

The V gene is TRBV21-1, the J gene TRBJ2-3; the D call TRBD1 from the table was never checked on the DNA. TRBV21-1 is recorded as a pseudogene. There are 16 residues in the CDR3. The CDR3 spells CASSPPSGTRGDTQYF. Here the CDR3 DNA reads TGTGCCAGCAGCCCCCCTTCCGGGACTAGGGGCGATACGCAGTATTTT.

V gene TRBV18 combines with J gene TRBJ2-1; either TRBD1 or TRBD2 may fit D (5 bases each). The ends were cut back, 8 bases at V and 0 bases at J, with 17 bases in the middle. The germline V gene has CDR1 KGHSH and CDR2 LQKENI. This CDR3 is 16 amino acids long. The CDR3 is CASSPPGGGSYNEQFF. In nucleotides, the CDR3 is TGTGCCAGCAGCCCCCCTGGGGGTGGCTCCTACAATGAGCAGTTCTTC.

This chain uses TRBV29-1 with TRBJ1-1, with 10 nucleotides matching TRBD1. With V trimmed by 6 bases and J by 10 bases, 14 bases remained unmatched. CDR1 and CDR2 from the germline V gene are SQVTM and ANQGSEA. This CDR3 has 14 amino acids. The CDR3 bases are TGCAGCGTAGGCCCGGGACAGGGGAAATTGGGAGCTTTCTTT. As protein: CSVGPGQGKLGAFF. Complete variable domain (other parts from reference TRBV29-1 and TRBJ1-1): SAVISQKPSRDICQRGTSLTIQCQVDSQVTMMFWYRQQPGQSLTLIATANQGSEATYESGFVIDKFPISRPNLTFSTLTVSNMSPEDSSIYLCSVGPGQGKLGAFFGQGTRLTVV.

V and J are TRBV12-3 or TRBV12-4 and TRBJ1-1, with D possibly being TRBD1 (6 bases). The CDR3 has 16 amino acids. V gave up 3 bases and J gave up 4 bases, with 18 bases separating them. The CDR3 sequence is CASSLSPTGSGTEAFF. The CDR3 DNA follows: TGTGCCAGCAGTTTGTCCCCGACAGGCTCGGGCACTGAAGCTTTCTTT.

This clonotype was seen a single time. Since the CDR3 does not end with the conserved phenylalanine or tryptophan, this likely comes from a read error. The chain couples TRBV29-1 to TRBJ2-1; maybe TRBD1 (6 bases). The length of the CDR3 is 14 residues. V gave up 6 bases and J gave up 2 bases, with 14 bases separating them. Germline V gene sequence: CDR1 SQVTM, CDR2 ANQGSEA. CDR3 DNA: TGCAGCGTCCCAGACAGGATTACCTACAATGAGCAGTTCTGC. Translation gives CSVPDRITYNEQFC.

V and J are TRBV29-1 and TRBJ2-7; maybe TRBD1 (6 bases). Looked up from germline, CDR1 is SQVTM and CDR2 is ANQGSEA. The ends were cut back, 1 base at V and 7 bases at J, with 11 bases in the middle. The CDR3 consists of 12 residues. The CDR3 reads CSVEGMGAEQYF. The CDR3 DNA sequence: TGCAGCGTTGAAGGGATGGGGGCTGAGCAGTACTTC.

V is TRBV6-1 and J is TRBJ2-7; 8 bases are a match to TRBD1. Germline V gene lookup returns CDR1 MNHNS and CDR2 SASEGT. With V trimmed by 4 bases and J by 3 bases, 11 bases remained unmatched. The CDR3 spans 16 residues. CDR3 DNA: TGTGCCAGCAGTGGTACGATGGACAGGGTAAACTACGAGCAGTACTTC. This codes for CASSGTMDRVNYEQYF.

Many counts were recorded for this clonotype. The chain combines TRBV5-1 with TRBJ2-1; TRBD2 is a possible D gene (6 bases). The CDR3 length is 15 residues. Trimming removed 2 bases from V and 5 bases from J, with 14 bases in between. CDR1 and CDR2 from the germline V gene are SGHRS and YFSETQ. This CDR3 is CASSFGGSGNNEQFF. CDR3 in DNA: TGCGCCAGCAGCTTTGGAGGGTCAGGGAACAATGAGCAGTTCTTC.

The rearrangement links TRBV20-1 to TRBJ1-5; 8 nucleotides agree with TRBD1. Germline V gene sequence: CDR1 DFQATT, CDR2 SNEGSKA (reference sequence). V dropped 3 bases and J dropped 5; count of bases not matched to a gene: 6. The CDR3 extends over 14 amino acids. The CDR3 sequence: CSASMSRGHQPQHF. As DNA, the CDR3 is TGCAGTGCTAGCATGTCCAGGGGGCATCAGCCCCAGCATTTT.